These 10 T cell receptor beta chains originate from one sample sequenced in a study of identical twins. Each CDR3 protein is one row after TCRdb ran MiXCR on the 5' RACE reads. The repertoire holds around 650,000 distinct CDR3 sequences, under 8.5% seen once, with 1.6% in the top ten. The same sample was also studied in work on yellow fever vaccine responses in identical twins.

The material sequenced was PBMCs. These TCRs come from a woman under 30 in good health.

The chain links TRBV5-1 to TRBJ2-1; TRBD1 matches at 9 bases. Germline assignment: CDR1 SGHRS and CDR2 YFSETQ. Trimming cost V 4 bases and J 5 bases; bases outside gene matches: 7. The length of the CDR3 is 15 residues. The CDR3 here is CASSPQGQGNNEQFF. The CDR3 coding sequence is TGCGCCAGCAGCCCTCAGGGACAGGGAAACAATGAGCAGTTCTTC.

The gene calls are TRBV19 and TRBJ2-2, with TRBD1 identical over 9 bases. The CDR3 covers 15 residues. Germline assignment: CDR1 LNHDA and CDR2 SQIVND (reference sequence). The ends lost 7 bases at V and 6 bases at J; junction bases unmatched: 9. Here the CDR3 DNA reads TGTGCCAGTATAGCCCCCGGGACAGGGTCCGGGGAGCTGTTTTTT. This translates into CASIAPGTGSGELFF. Looking up the rest from reference TRBV19 and TRBJ2-2 gives the full variable domain: DGGITQSPKYLFRKEGQNVTLSCEQNLNHDAMYWYRQDPGQGLRLIYYSQIVNDFQKGDIAEGYSVSREKKESFPLTVTSAQKNPTAFYLCASIAPGTGSGELFFGEGSRLTVL.

Many counts were recorded for this clonotype. The rearrangement links TRBV5-5 to TRBJ1-1, with a tentative D call TRBD1 (6 bases). The CDR3 has 14 amino acids. Per the germline V gene, CDR1 is SGHKS and CDR2 is YYEKEE (reference sequence). V lost 2 bases, J lost 1 base, and 9 bases lay in between. CDR3 loop: CASSFSTGNTEAFF. The DNA for the CDR3 is TGTGCCAGCAGCTTCTCGACAGGGAACACTGAAGCTTTCTTT.

This clonotype was detected ten times or more. The chain joins TRBV5-1 to TRBJ1-1; unclear D gene. Looked up from germline, CDR1 is SGHRS and CDR2 is YFSETQ. Trimming shortened V by 0 bases and J by 11 bases, and 17 bases separated the two germline ends. The CDR3 contains 14 residues. CDR3 coding DNA: TGCGCCAGCAGCTTGGACCGATACTACGGTGGGGCTTTCTTT. As protein: CASSLDRYYGGAFF.

This clonotype was recorded many times. This chain joins TRBV7-8 and TRBJ1-5; D gene uncertain. Trimming removed 0 bases from V and 0 bases from J, with 9 bases in between. CDR1 SGHVS and CDR2 FQNEAQ come from the germline V gene. The CDR3 has 16 amino acids. This CDR3 is CASSLAQADSNQPQHF. Here the CDR3 DNA reads TGTGCCAGCAGCTTAGCTCAGGCTGATAGCAATCAGCCCCAGCATTTT.

Ten or more counts support this clonotype. The CDR3 bases are TGCAGTGCTAGTGGGTACACAGATACGCAGTATTTT. This codes for CSASGYTDTQYF. The gene calls are TRBV20-1 and TRBJ2-3; D remains ambiguous. The CDR3 is made up of 12 amino acids. V shed 3 bases and J shed 2 bases, with 6 bases lying between them. CDR1 is DFQATT, CDR2 SNEGSKA, per germline (reference sequence).

The V call is TRBV14, the J call TRBJ1-2; 8 bases map to TRBD1. Germline values: CDR1 SGHDN, CDR2 FVKESK. V lost 4 bases and J lost 4; bases outside the gene matches: 8. This CDR3 has 15 amino acids. The CDR3 DNA reads TGTGCCAGCAGCCTCTCAGGGGGCGCCGGCTATGGCTACACCTTC. Protein: CASSLSGGAGYGYTF.

This clonotype has just a few counts. V gene TRBV28 combines with J gene TRBJ1-1, with TRBD1 as a possible D gene (6 bases). V lost 5 bases and J lost 2, with 15 bases in between. The CDR3 is made up of 15 amino acids. Per the germline V gene, CDR1 is MDHEN and CDR2 is SYDVKM. CDR3 nucleotides: TGTGCCAGCAGTGCCTCGGGACATAAAAACACTGAAGCTTTCTTT. This gives the protein CASSASGHKNTEAFF.

This clonotype was seen a handful of times. The chain employs TRBV20-1 and TRBJ2-3; D might be TRBD1 (6 bases). V was clipped by 1 base and J by 1 base, with 9 bases between them. The CDR3 has 14 amino acids. CDR1 is DFQATT and CDR2 is SNEGSKA in the germline V gene (reference sequence). CDR3: CSARVQGRTDTQYF. CDR3 DNA sequence: TGCAGTGCTAGAGTACAGGGCCGCACAGATACGCAGTATTTT.

The gene calls are TRBV10-2 and TRBJ2-1, with D hard to call. CDR3 length: 13 amino acids. Germline V gene lookup returns CDR1 WSHSY and CDR2 SAAADI. The V gene lost 4 bases and the J gene lost 10 bases, with 14 bases spanning the gap. The CDR3 nucleotides read TGCGCCAGCAGTGGAGTATGGCCCGGAGAGCAGTTCTTC. This encodes CASSGVWPGEQFF.